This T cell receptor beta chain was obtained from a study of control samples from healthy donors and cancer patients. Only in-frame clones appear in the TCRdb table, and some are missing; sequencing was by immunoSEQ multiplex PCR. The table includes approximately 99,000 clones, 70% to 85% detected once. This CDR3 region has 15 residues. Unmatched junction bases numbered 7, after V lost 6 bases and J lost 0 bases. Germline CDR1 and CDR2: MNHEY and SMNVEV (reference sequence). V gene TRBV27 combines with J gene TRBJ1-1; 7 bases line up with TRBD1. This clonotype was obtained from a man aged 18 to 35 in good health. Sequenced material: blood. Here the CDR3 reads CASRETGPLNTEAFF. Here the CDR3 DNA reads TGTGCCAGCAGGGAGACAGGGCCCCTGAACACTGAAGCTTTCTTT.